What follows are 8 T cell receptor beta chains derived from one specimen sequenced in a study of shared clonotypes between healthy human individuals. The method was immunoSEQ multiplex PCR; TCRdb's version includes in-frame clones alone and lacks a portion of them. The sample shows approximately 500,000 clones, around 96% of them seen only once. Material for sequencing was naive CD4+ T cells sorted from blood. Specified subset: CD45RA+ positively selected. Receptors originate from a woman between 25 and 40 years old in good health.

The rearrangement uses TRBV28 and TRBJ1-5; D gene ambiguous. This CDR3 region has 18 residues. Trimming took off 7 bases at V and 1 base at J, with 23 bases between the two ends. Germline assignment: CDR1 MDHEN and CDR2 SYDVKM. In DNA, the CDR3 is TGTGCCAGCACCTCCCCGAATAGAACCAAGAGGAGCAATCAGCCCCAGCATTTT. It codes for CASTSPNRTKRSNQPQHF.

The CDR3 DNA reads TGTGCCAGCAGCTTAGGGGTCGACAGTTACACAGATACGCAGTATTTT. This translates into CASSLGVDSYTDTQYF. The gene calls are TRBV11-2 and TRBJ2-3; a weak D match, TRBD1 (5 bases). Germline CDR1 reads SGHAT; CDR2 reads FQNNGV. V lost 1 base and J lost 2, with 13 bases in between. The CDR3 is 16 residues long.

The chain joins TRBV28 to TRBJ2-5, with 11 bases aligning to TRBD1. The end of the DNA aligns better with TRBJ2-7, so the J call may be wrong. The germline V gene encodes CDR1 MDHEN and CDR2 SYDVKM. The CDR3 contains 14 residues. CDR3 DNA: TGTGCCAGCAGAAGGGACAGGGGGGTTTACGAGCAGTACTTC. Translating gives CASRRDRGVYEQYF.

The chain has TRBV7-9 and TRBJ2-5, with 9 positions matching TRBD2. Germline CDR1 and CDR2: SEHNR and FQNEAQ (reference sequence). The J segment lost 0 bases and the V segment lost 1 base, leaving 3 bases of the junction unmatched. This CDR3 contains 16 residues. The CDR3 sequence: CASSLGLAGNQETQYF. DNA of the CDR3: TGTGCCAGCAGCTTAGGGCTAGCGGGAAACCAAGAGACCCAGTACTTC.

J is TRBJ2-7 and V is TRBV5-1; 12 bases are a match to TRBD2. The CDR3 runs to 15 residues. The ends lost 4 bases at V and 4 bases at J; junction bases unmatched: 6. Germline CDR1 is SGHRS and CDR2 is YFSETQ. The CDR3 nucleotides read TGCGCCAGCAGCCTGCAGACTAGCGGGAGTTACGAGCAGTACTTC. Protein product: CASSLQTSGSYEQYF.

The chain couples TRBV5-1 to TRBJ2-2; 12 bases are shared with TRBD2. Germline V lookup: CDR1 SGHRS, CDR2 YFSETQ. V was clipped by 3 bases and J by 7 bases; unmatched bases: 7. The CDR3 is 16 residues long. In DNA, the CDR3 is TGCGCCAGCAGCTCCCGACTAGCGGGAGCTAACGGGGAGCTGTTTTTT. This gives the protein CASSSRLAGANGELFF.

The J gene is TRBJ1-1, the V gene TRBV2; 9 bases align to TRBD1. CDR3 length equals 15 residues. Losses at the gene ends were 6 bases for V and 1 base for J; bases not matched to a gene: 6. Germline-derived CDR1 and CDR2 are SNHLY and FYNNEI. CDR3 sequence: CASSGGTGKNTEAFF. The CDR3 region has the DNA TGTGCCAGCAGCGGGGGGACAGGGAAGAACACTGAAGCTTTCTTT.

The genes are TRBV2 and TRBJ1-5; 7 bases are a match to TRBD1. Trimming removed 6 bases from V and 2 bases from J; junction bases left unmatched: 4. CDR1 is SNHLY and CDR2 is FYNNEI in the germline V gene. The CDR3 has 14 amino acids. The CDR3 nucleotides read TGTGCCAGCAGAAGAGGGACAGGCAATCAGCCCCAGCATTTT. This encodes CASRRGTGNQPQHF.